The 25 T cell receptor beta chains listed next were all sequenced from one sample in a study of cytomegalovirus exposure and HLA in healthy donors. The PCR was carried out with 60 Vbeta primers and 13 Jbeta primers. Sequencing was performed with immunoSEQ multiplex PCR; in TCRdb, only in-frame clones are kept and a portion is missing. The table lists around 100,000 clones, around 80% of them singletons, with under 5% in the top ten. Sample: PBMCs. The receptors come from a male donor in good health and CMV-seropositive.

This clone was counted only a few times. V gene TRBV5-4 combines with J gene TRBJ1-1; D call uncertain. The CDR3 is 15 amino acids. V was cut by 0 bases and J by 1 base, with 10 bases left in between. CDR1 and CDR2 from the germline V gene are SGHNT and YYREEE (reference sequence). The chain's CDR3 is CASSLAYRKNTEAFF. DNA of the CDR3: TGTGCCAGCAGCTTGGCCTACAGAAAGAACACTGAAGCTTTCTTT.

CDR3 sequence: CSVQAARSTDTQYF. Written as DNA, the CDR3 is TGCAGCGTTCAGGCCGCCAGATCCACAGATACGCAGTATTTT. V gene TRBV29-1 combines with J gene TRBJ2-3; D unresolved. V was trimmed by 5 bases and J by 2 bases, leaving 14 bases between them. The germline V gene has CDR1 SQVTM and CDR2 ANQGSEA. The CDR3 covers 14 residues.

CDR3 in amino acids: CASSLSRGGGYDEKLFF. CDR3 nucleotides: TGTGCCAGCAGCTTGTCCAGGGGTGGGGGTTACGACGAAAAACTGTTTTTT. The V call is TRBV5-5, the J call TRBJ1-4, with TRBD1 as a possible D gene (6 bases). The CDR3 sequence is 17 residues long. Looked up from germline, CDR1 is SGHKS and CDR2 is YYEKEE (reference sequence). Between the trimmed V and J ends, which lost 1 base and 8 bases, there was a span of 21 bases.

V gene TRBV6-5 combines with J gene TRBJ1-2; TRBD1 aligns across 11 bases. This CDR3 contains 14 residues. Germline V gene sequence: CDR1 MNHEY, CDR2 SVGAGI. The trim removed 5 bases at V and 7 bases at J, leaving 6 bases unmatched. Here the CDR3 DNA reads TGTGCCAGCAGTCCTGGACAGGGGGCGAGTGGCTACACCTTC. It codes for CASSPGQGASGYTF.

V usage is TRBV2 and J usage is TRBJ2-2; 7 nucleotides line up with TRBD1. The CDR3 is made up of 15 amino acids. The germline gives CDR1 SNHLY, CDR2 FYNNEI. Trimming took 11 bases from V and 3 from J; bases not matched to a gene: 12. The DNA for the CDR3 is TGTGCCTGTCGCTCGGGGACAGTACACACCGGGGAGCTGTTTTTT. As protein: CACRSGTVHTGELFF.

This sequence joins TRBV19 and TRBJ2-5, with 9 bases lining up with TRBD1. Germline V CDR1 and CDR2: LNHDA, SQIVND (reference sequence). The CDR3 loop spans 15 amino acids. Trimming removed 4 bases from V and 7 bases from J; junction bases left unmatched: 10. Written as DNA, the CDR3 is TGTGCCAGTAGTACCACAGGGGGCCGGACGGGGACCCAGTACTTC. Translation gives CASSTTGGRTGTQYF. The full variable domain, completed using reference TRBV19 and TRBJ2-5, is DGGITQSPKYLFRKEGQNVTLSCEQNLNHDAMYWYRQDPGQGLRLIYYSQIVNDFQKGDIAEGYSVSREKKESFPLTVTSAQKNPTAFYLCASSTTGGRTGTQYFGPGTRLLVL.

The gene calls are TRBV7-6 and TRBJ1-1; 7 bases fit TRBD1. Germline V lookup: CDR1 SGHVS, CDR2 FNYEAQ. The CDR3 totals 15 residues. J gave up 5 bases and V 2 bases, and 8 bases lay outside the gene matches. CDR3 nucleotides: TGTGCCAGCAGCTTAAGCCAGGGGGTAGTGACTGAAGCTTTCTTT. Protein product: CASSLSQGVVTEAFF.

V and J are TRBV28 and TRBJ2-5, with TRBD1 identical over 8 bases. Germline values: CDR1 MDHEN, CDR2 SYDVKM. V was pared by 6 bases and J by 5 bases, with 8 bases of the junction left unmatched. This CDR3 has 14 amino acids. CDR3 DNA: TGTGCCAGCAGCCTTGGACAGGGTTGGGAGACCCAGTACTTC. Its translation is CASSLGQGWETQYF.

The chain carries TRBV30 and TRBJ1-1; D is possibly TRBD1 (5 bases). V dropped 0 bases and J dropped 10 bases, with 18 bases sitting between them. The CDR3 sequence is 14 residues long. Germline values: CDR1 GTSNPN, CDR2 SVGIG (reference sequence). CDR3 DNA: TGTGCCTGGAGTGTACGGGCTCGGGGGATTCGAGCTTTCTTT. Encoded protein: CAWSVRARGIRAFF.

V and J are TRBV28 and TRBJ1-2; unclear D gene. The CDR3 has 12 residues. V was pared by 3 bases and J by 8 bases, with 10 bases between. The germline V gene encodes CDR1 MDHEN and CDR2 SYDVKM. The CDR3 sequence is CASSLSQSGYTF. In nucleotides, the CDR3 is TGTGCCAGCAGTTTGTCCCAGTCAGGCTACACCTTC.

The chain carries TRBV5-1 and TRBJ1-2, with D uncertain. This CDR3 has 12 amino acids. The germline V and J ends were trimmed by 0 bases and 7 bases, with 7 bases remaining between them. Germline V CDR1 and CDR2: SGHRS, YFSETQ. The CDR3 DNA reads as TGCGCCAGCAGCTTGGCATCCGGTGGCTACACCTTC. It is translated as CASSLASGGYTF.

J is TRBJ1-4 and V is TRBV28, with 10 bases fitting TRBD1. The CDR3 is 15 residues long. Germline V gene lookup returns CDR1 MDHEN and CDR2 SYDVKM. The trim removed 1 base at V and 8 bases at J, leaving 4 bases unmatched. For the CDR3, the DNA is TGTGCCAGCAGTTTATCCGGGACAGGGGACGAAAAACTGTTTTTT. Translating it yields CASSLSGTGDEKLFF.

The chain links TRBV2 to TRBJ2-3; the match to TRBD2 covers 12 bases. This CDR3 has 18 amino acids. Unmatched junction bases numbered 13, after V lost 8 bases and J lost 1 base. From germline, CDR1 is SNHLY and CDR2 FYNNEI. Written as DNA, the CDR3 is TGTGCCAGCGGGGCAGTACCGGGACTAGCGGGCCGCACAGATACGCAGTATTTT. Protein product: CASGAVPGLAGRTDTQYF.

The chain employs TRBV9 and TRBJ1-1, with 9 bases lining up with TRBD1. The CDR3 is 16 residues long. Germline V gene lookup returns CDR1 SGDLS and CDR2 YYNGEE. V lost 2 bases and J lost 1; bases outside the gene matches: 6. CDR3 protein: CASSVGTGPGNTEAFF. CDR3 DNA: TGTGCCAGCAGCGTCGGGACAGGGCCGGGGAACACTGAAGCTTTCTTT.

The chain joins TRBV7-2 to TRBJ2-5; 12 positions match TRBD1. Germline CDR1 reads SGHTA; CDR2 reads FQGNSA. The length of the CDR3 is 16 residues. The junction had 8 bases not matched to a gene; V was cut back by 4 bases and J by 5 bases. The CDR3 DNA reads TGTGCCAGCAGCTCACCGGGACAGGGGGCCGGGGAGACCCAGTACTTC. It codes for CASSSPGQGAGETQYF.

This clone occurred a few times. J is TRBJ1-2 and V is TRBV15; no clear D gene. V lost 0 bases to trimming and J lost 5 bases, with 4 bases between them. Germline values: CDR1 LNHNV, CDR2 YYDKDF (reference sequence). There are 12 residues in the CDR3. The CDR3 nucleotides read TGTGCCACCAGCAGAGATGCGTATGGCTACACCTTC. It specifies CATSRDAYGYTF.

The CDR3, as DNA: TGTGCCAGCAGCTTAACTCGGGGGAGCGGTACAGATACGCAGTATTTT. It codes for CASSLTRGSGTDTQYF. The V call is TRBV7-6, the J call TRBJ2-3, with D tentatively TRBD2 (6 bases). The length of the CDR3 is 16 residues. From germline, CDR1 is SGHVS and CDR2 FNYEAQ. V lost 2 bases to trimming and J lost 3 bases, with 15 bases between them.

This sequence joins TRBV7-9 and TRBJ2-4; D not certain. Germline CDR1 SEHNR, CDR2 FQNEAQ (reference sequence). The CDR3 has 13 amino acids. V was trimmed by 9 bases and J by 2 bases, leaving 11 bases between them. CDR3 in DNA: TGTGCCAGATCGAGGCGGTCCAAAAACATTCAGTACTTC. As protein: CARSRRSKNIQYF.

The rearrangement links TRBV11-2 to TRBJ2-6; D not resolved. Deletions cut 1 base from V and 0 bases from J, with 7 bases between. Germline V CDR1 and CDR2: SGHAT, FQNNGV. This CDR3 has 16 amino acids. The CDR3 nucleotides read TGTGCCAGCAGCTTAGCGGGTCGCTCTGGGGCCAACGTCCTGACTTTC. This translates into CASSLAGRSGANVLTF.

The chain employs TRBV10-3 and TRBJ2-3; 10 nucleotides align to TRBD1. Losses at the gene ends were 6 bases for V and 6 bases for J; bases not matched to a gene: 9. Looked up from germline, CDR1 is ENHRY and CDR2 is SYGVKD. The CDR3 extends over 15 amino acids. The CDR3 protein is CAIRAGTGVRDTQYF. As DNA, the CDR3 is TGTGCCATCAGAGCCGGGACAGGGGTACGGGATACGCAGTATTTT.

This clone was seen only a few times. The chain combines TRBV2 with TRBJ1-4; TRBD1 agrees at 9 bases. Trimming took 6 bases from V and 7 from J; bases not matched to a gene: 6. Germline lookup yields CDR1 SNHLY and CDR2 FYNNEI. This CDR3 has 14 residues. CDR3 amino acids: CASSPGQGFEKLFF. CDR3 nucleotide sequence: TGTGCCAGCAGCCCGGGACAGGGTTTTGAAAAACTGTTTTTT. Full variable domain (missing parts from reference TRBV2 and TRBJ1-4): EPEVTQTPSHQVTQMGQEVILRCVPISNHLYFYWYRQILGQKVEFLVSFYNNEISEKSEIFDDQFSVERPDGSNFTLKIRSTKLEDSAMYFCASSPGQGFEKLFFGSGTQLSVL.

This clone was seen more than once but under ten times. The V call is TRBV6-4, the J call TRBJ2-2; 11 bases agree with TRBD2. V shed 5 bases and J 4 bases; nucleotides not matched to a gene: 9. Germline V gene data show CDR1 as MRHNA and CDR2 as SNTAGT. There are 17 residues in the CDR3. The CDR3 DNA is TGTGCCAGCAGTCCGACACTAGCGGGAGATCTCACCGGGGAGCTGTTTTTT. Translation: CASSPTLAGDLTGELFF.

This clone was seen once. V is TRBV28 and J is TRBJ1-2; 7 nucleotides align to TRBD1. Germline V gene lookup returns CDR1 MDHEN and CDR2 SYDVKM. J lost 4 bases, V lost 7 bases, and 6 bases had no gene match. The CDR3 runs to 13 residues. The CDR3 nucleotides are TGTGCCAGCACTCGGACAGGCCTCTATGGCTACACCTTC. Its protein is CASTRTGLYGYTF.

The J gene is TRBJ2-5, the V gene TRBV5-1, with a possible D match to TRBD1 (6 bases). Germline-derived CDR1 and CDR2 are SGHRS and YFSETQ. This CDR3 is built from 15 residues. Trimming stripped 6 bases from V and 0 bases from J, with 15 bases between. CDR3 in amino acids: CASKTQGWDQETQYF. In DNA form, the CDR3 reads TGCGCCAGCAAAACTCAGGGGTGGGACCAAGAGACCCAGTACTTC.

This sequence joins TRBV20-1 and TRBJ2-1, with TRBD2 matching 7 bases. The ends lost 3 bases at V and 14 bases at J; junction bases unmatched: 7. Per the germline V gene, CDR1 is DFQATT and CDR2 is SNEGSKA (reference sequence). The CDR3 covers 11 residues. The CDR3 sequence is CSARGSGIEFF. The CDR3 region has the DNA TGCAGTGCTAGGGGAAGCGGGATAGAGTTCTTC.